This is a list of T cell receptor beta chains from one sample in a study of T cells in Graves' hyperthyroidism and ophthalmopathy. TCRdb ran MiXCR on the multiplex PCR reads and lists one entry per CDR3 protein. The sample records roughly 280,000 distinct CDR3 sequences, around 20% being singletons. The sample was blood. The receptor set was obtained from a man under 40 with Graves' ophthalmopathy. CDR3s include the opening cysteine and the closing phenylalanine or tryptophan. Each record gives: D gene, V gene, clone size, J gene, CDR3 protein, CDR3 DNA. D genes are given only for firm matches. Size tells how often a clone was seen (once, few, many) or the class of an expanded clone, and some rows leave it out.

>NA|TRBV7-8|many|TRBJ2-2
CASSLAMGPWGGELFF
TGTGCCAGCAGCTTAGCTATGGGTCCATGGGGCGGGGAGCTGTTTTTT
>NA|TRBV28|few|TRBJ2-5
CASRSRRETQYF
TGTGCCAGCAGGTCGAGAAGGGAGACCCAGTACTTC
>NA|TRBV27|NA|TRBJ1-2
CASSLAAGYGYTF
TGTGCCAGCAGTTTAGCGGCGGGGTATGGCTACACCTTC
>TRBD2|TRBV9|NA|TRBJ2-1
CASSVGPTSGMEQFF
TGTGCCAGCAGCGTAGGCCCGACTAGCGGGATGGAGCAGTTCTTC
>TRBD2|TRBV6-2/TRBV6-3|few|TRBJ2-7
CASNLAGAYEQYF
TGTGCCAGCAACCTAGCGGGGGCCTACGAGCAGTACTTC
>NA|TRBV7-2|NA|TRBJ2-3
CASSVRLTDTQYF
TGTGCCAGCAGCGTCCGACTCACAGATACGCAGTATTTT
>NA|TRBV30|few|TRBJ2-6
CAWSQGTGANVLTF
TGTGCCTGGAGCCAGGGGACTGGGGCCAACGTCCTGACTTTC
>NA|TRBV28|many|TRBJ1-2
CASSFSLRRPYGYTF
TGTGCCAGCAGTTTTAGCCTTCGGAGGCCTTATGGCTACACCTTC
>NA|TRBV5-1|many|TRBJ2-7
CASSPAAGTPSYEQYF
TGCGCCAGCAGCCCGGCGGCGGGGACACCCTCCTACGAGCAGTACTTC
>TRBD2|TRBV19|NA|TRBJ2-2
CASSPIAGENTGELFF
TGTGCCAGTAGCCCTATAGCGGGAGAGAACACCGGGGAGCTGTTTTTT
>TRBD1|TRBV10-3|few|TRBJ1-2
CAISWQGASNYGYTF
TGTGCCATCAGTTGGCAGGGGGCAAGTAACTATGGCTACACCTTC
>NA|TRBV30|NA|TRBJ2-2
CAWTLRWGLGTGELFF
TGTGCCTGGACCCTCCGCTGGGGGCTCGGCACCGGGGAGCTGTTTTTT
>TRBD1|TRBV7-3|NA|TRBJ2-2
CASSYRGTTGELFF
TGTGCCAGCAGCTACAGGGGAACTACCGGGGAGCTGTTTTTT
>NA|TRBV5-1|many|TRBJ2-7
CASSSRTNRYEQYF
TGCGCCAGCAGCTCCCGGACTAACCGGTACGAGCAGTACTTC
>NA|TRBV6-1|NA|TRBJ2-3
CASTALSRGADTQYF
TGTGCCAGTACGGCGCTCAGCAGGGGGGCAGATACGCAGTATTTT
>TRBD2|TRBV3-1|many|TRBJ2-7
CASSHSTLAGVSGYEQYF
TGTGCCAGCAGCCATTCTACACTAGCGGGAGTATCAGGCTACGAGCAGTACTTC
>NA|TRBV6-1|many|TRBJ1-1
CASSRLENTEAFF
TGTGCCAGCAGTCGACTGGAGAACACTGAAGCTTTCTTT
>NA|TRBV18|many|TRBJ2-1
CASSPLSGVYEQFF
TGTGCCAGCTCACCACTATCAGGGGTTTATGAGCAGTTCTTC
>NA|TRBV3-1|few|TRBJ2-5
CASSLSAGETQYF
TGTGCCAGCAGCCTGTCTGCGGGAGAGACCCAGTACTTC
>TRBD1|TRBV27|NA|TRBJ2-1
CASSRWTGELREQFF
TGTGCCAGCAGTCGATGGACAGGGGAGCTTCGTGAGCAGTTCTTC
>NA|TRBV5-8|few|TRBJ2-1
CASSPGRGWGEQFF
TGTGCCAGCAGCCCCGGTAGGGGGTGGGGGGAGCAGTTCTTC
>NA|TRBV3-1|many|TRBJ2-5
CASSQGGRGTQYF
TGTGCCAGCAGCCAAGGCGGGCGCGGGACCCAGTACTTC
>NA|TRBV28|few|TRBJ1-5
CASSLFRVYQPQHF
TGTGCCAGCAGTTTATTTAGGGTGTACCAGCCCCAGCATTTT
>NA|TRBV3-1|many|TRBJ1-1
CASRRMNTEAFF
TGTGCCAGCAGGAGAATGAACACTGAAGCTTTCTTT
>NA|TRBV20-1|NA|TRBJ2-5
CSARDQPGSETQYF
TGCAGTGCTAGGGATCAGCCGGGTTCAGAGACCCAGTACTTC
>TRBD1|TRBV28|NA|TRBJ1-1
CASSFLQGAEAFF
TGTGCCAGCAGTTTCCTACAGGGGGCTGAAGCTTTCTTT
>NA|TRBV5-1|few|TRBJ2-3
CASSHEDTQYF
TGCGCCAGCAGCCATGAGGATACGCAGTATTTT
>TRBD2|TRBV12-3/TRBV12-4|many|TRBJ2-1
CASNAGLAYNEQFF
TGTGCCAGCAACGCGGGACTAGCGTACAATGAGCAGTTCTTC
>NA|TRBV7-9|NA|TRBJ1-1
CASSLGLARNTEAFF
TGTGCCAGCAGCTTAGGATTGGCTCGGAACACTGAAGCTTTCTTT
>TRBD2|TRBV30|few|TRBJ2-7
CAWSVSAGAYEQYF
TGTGCCTGGAGTGTCTCAGCGGGAGCCTACGAGCAGTACTTC
>NA|TRBV18|many|TRBJ1-5
CASSPMLDQPQHF
TGTGCCAGCTCACCAATGCTTGATCAGCCCCAGCATTTT
>TRBD1|TRBV15|few|TRBJ1-5
CATSRVSKAHRLRTGENQPQHF
TGTGCCACCAGCAGAGTCAGTAAGGCTCACCGACTCAGGACAGGGGAAAATCAGCCCCAGCATTTT
>NA|TRBV9|NA|TRBJ2-7
CASSPRQTDYEQYF
TGTGCCAGCAGCCCCCGACAAACGGACTACGAGCAGTACTTC
>NA|TRBV20-1|NA|TRBJ1-2
CSARAISGGYTF
TGCAGTGCTAGAGCCATCTCGGGGGGCTACACCTTC
>NA|TRBV20-1|NA|TRBJ2-2
CSARPGIDTGELFF
TGCAGTGCTAGACCCGGGATTGACACCGGGGAGCTGTTTTTT
>NA|TRBV25-1|NA|TRBJ1-3
CASSDRDPSSGNTIYF
TGTGCCAGCAGTGACAGGGACCCTTCCTCTGGAAACACCATATATTTT
>TRBD2|TRBV5-1|NA|TRBJ2-7
CASSQMTSGSFWAYEQYF
TGCGCCAGCAGCCAGATGACTAGCGGGAGCTTTTGGGCCTACGAGCAGTACTTC
>NA|TRBV20-1|NA|TRBJ1-2
CSARDFQPGYGYTF
TGCAGTGCTAGAGATTTCCAGCCTGGTTATGGCTACACCTTC
>TRBD2|TRBV18|few|TRBJ2-3
CASSRDYQSTDTQYF
TGTGCCAGCTCTCGGGACTACCAAAGCACAGATACGCAGTATTTT
>TRBD2|TRBV18|many|TRBJ2-5
CASSPPSGSWETQYF
TGTGCCAGCTCACCTCCTAGCGGGAGCTGGGAGACCCAGTACTTC
>NA|TRBV12-3/TRBV12-4|NA|TRBJ2-7
CASSWTLSYEQYF
TGTGCCAGCAGTTGGACACTCTCCTACGAGCAGTACTTC
>TRBD1|TRBV20-1|many|TRBJ1-1
CSASDRGREAFF
TGCAGTGCTTCCGACAGGGGGCGTGAAGCTTTCTTT
>TRBD1|TRBV2|few|TRBJ2-7
CASRTGERYEQYF
TGTGCCAGCAGGACAGGGGAACGCTACGAGCAGTACTTC
>TRBD1|TRBV6-1|NA|TRBJ1-3
CASRTTTGGNGNTIYF
TGTGCCAGCAGAACCACGACAGGGGGAAATGGAAACACCATATATTTT
>NA|TRBV7-9|few|TRBJ1-2
CASSQLTSDRSGYTF
TGTGCCAGCAGCCAACTCACCTCGGACAGATCTGGCTACACCTTC
>NA|TRBV30|many|TRBJ2-1
CAWSSNYNEQFF
TGTGCCTGGAGTTCTAACTACAATGAGCAGTTCTTC
>NA|TRBV7-9|NA|TRBJ2-2
CASTPLVHTGELFF
TGTGCCAGCACCCCGCTGGTTCACACCGGGGAGCTGTTTTTT
>NA|TRBV12-3/TRBV12-4|NA|TRBJ2-3
CASRAGDSDTDTQYF
TGTGCCAGCAGGGCGGGGGACAGTGACACAGATACGCAGTATTTT
>NA|TRBV12-3/TRBV12-4|NA|TRBJ1-5
CASGLGQGTDQPQHF
TGTGCCAGCGGCCTCGGTCAGGGGACCGATCAGCCCCAGCATTTT
>NA|TRBV10-3|NA|TRBJ2-7
CAISELGSYEQYF
TGTGCCATCAGTGAGCTGGGCTCCTACGAGCAGTACTTC
>NA|TRBV28|NA|TRBJ1-5
CASRPAKNQPQHF
TGTGCCAGCCGGCCCGCAAAGAATCAGCCCCAGCATTTT
>NA|TRBV4-1|NA|TRBJ2-3
CASSGVGTDTQYF
TGCGCCAGCAGCGGAGTGGGCACAGATACGCAGTATTTT
>NA|TRBV27|many|TRBJ2-5
CASSFGGTQYF
TGTGCCAGCAGTTTCGGCGGGACCCAGTACTTC
>NA|TRBV30|once|TRBJ1-1
CAWSKFQGYTEAFF
TGTGCCTGGAGTAAGTTTCAGGGATACACTGAAGCTTTCTTT
>TRBD1|TRBV3-1|many|TRBJ2-7
CASSPYWTGGGEQYF
TGTGCCAGCAGCCCCTATTGGACAGGGGGCGGCGAGCAGTACTTC
>NA|TRBV9|many|TRBJ1-1
CASSPSPAGNTEAFF
TGTGCCAGCAGCCCCTCGCCAGCTGGGAACACTGAAGCTTTCTTT
>TRBD1|TRBV2|NA|TRBJ2-7
CASSSTGGGYEQYF
TGTGCCAGCAGTTCGACAGGGGGAGGGTACGAGCAGTACTTC
>NA|TRBV28|few|TRBJ2-1
CADNEQFF
TGTGCAGACAATGAGCAGTTCTTC
>TRBD1|TRBV11-2|many|TRBJ2-7
CASTRQGWNYEQYF
TGTGCCAGCACCCGACAGGGGTGGAACTACGAGCAGTACTTC
>TRBD1|TRBV2|few|TRBJ2-2
CASFGQGNTGELFF
TGTGCCAGCTTTGGACAGGGGAACACCGGGGAGCTGTTTTTT